This T cell receptor beta chain was sequenced during a study of blood T cells in healthy people across ages. Next came a second PCR, run for about 6 to 12 cycles, which used a sample-barcoded 5' primer along with a J-beta primer mix. MiXCR, run by TCRdb on the 5' RACE reads, gives a single entry per CDR3 protein. Here the sample spans more than 550,000 distinct CDR3 sequences, about 20% being singletons. Trimming took off 2 bases at V and 4 bases at J, with 15 bases between the two ends. Germline V lookup: CDR1 MNHEY, CDR2 SVGAGI. The CDR3 runs to 15 residues. The sample comprised blood. The clonotype was recovered from a man between 65 and 85 years old in good health. The V call is TRBV6-5, the J call TRBJ2-7; D gene uncertain. The CDR3 here is CASSYGSGAVYEQYF. In DNA form, the CDR3 reads TGTGCCAGCAGTTACGGAAGTGGTGCCGTGTACGAGCAGTACTTC.